The TCR beta chain under discussion was sequenced for a study of blood T cell repertoires in COVID-19. Overall study context: Sites in the United States, Italy and Spain provided acute and convalescent COVID-19 samples. PBMCs, B-cell-depleted T cells, or T cells were the source of the cDNA or gDNA that made up the material.

CDR1 is ENHRY, CDR2 SYGVKD, per germline. Trimming cost V 6 bases and J 4 bases; bases outside gene matches: 1. The CDR3 totals 13 residues. As originally analysed: Counts of nucleated cells, estimated from reference gene primer amplification, were obtained. Produced via immunoSEQ multiplex PCR; TCRdb's table is partial and in-frame only. The V and J calls and clone size were taken over from that table, and D and trimming were inferred from the DNA. The sample consists of about 160,000 clones, 65% to 80% of them appearing once. This clone was seen just once. The sequenced material came from peripheral blood. The TCR sequence derives from a man aged 55 to 69 with acute or convalescent COVID-19. The chain carries TRBV10-3 and TRBJ1-3, with 9 bases aligning to TRBD1. CDR3 in amino acids: CAIRGQGGNTIYF. The CDR3, as DNA: TGTGCCATCAGGGGACAGGGCGGAAACACCATATATTTT.